This T cell receptor beta chain was sequenced for a study of neoadjuvant anti-PD-1 for oral cavity cancer (dated by TCRdb to the early 2020s). Regarding the complete study: Before undergoing curative-intent surgical resection, most patients got three to four biweekly nivolumab doses at 3 mg/kg. The parent correlative cohort had about eleven patients and a response rate of approximately 30%. A fourth nivolumab dose was given around day 43 to patients without progression, and definitive surgical resection was performed in those patients on days 50-56. Patients with complete response, partial response or stable disease by RECIST 1.1 were defined as responders, whereas patients with progression were defined as non-responders. The paper as a whole reports these results and caveats: Higher pretreatment blood TCRbeta clonality and lower post-treatment tumor TCRbeta clonality were correlated with higher pretreatment blood Treg/Th17 ratios. After neoadjuvant nivolumab, significantly higher T cell clonality (Gini index) was found within PBMCs in non-responders than in responders. Only a few patients per response group were included in the TCR analyses, and larger cohorts for validation were called for by the authors.

The time point label on this specimen signifies: before neoadjuvant nivolumab. None of the patients had received prior systemic or radiation treatment, and all were newly diagnosed with stage II-IVA oral cavity squamous cell carcinoma. Everyone in the cohort had locally advanced, HPV-negative oral cavity squamous cell carcinoma. No culture maintenance or expansion was done, as the peripheral blood mononuclear cells went straight to analysis. Samples were obtained from a longitudinal correlative study of a single-arm phase II trial of neoadjuvant nivolumab in oral cavity squamous cell carcinoma. Subject-matched pre- and post-treatment PBMCs and tumors from three responders and three non-responders were subjected to genomic DNA-based TCRbeta sequencing. Peripheral blood mononuclear cells were collected before nivolumab treatment and again after treatment, at the time of surgery. The Maxwell RSC DNA from Cells kit was used to isolate genomic DNA from PBMCs.

For deep sequencing of PBMC libraries, mostly roughly 450 ng of input genomic DNA was used, and six replicates were run per sample. Following the manufacturer's instructions, the team built TCRbeta libraries using the immunoSEQ hsTCRbeta kit. The completed libraries were mixed into a single pool at 3 nM, then sequenced with an Illumina NovaSeq 6000 S4 flow cell. On the study's bioinformatics: Raw data preprocessing and quality control were performed with the immunoSEQ Analyzer. The analysis was limited to productive rearrangements, and each clonotype was defined by a unique CDR3 amino acid sequence. Repertoire clonality was estimated as the Gini-Simpson index, computed with the R package tcR. Gini indices were compared with Student's t test, and associations with tumor size change were assessed by Pearson correlation. TCRdb re-hosts the immuneACCESS table, in-frame sequences only. Its copies lack some clones; in the studies checked, an unresolved V gene accounts for under half of them, and the cause for the rest is not known. V and J calls plus clone size are reproduced from that table; the DNA served to infer D and trimming. In all, the sample holds tens of thousands of clones, and under 85% of those were seen once. The ten largest clones take up just over 2.5% of the sample.

Reading from cysteine to phenylalanine, the CDR3 counts 13 amino acids. The kept DNA is CDR3 alone, 39 bases in frame from the first base. From a lookup of the germline V gene, CDR1 and CDR2 are SNHLY and FYNNEI. V lost 3 bases and J lost 4 bases; the stretch between them is 9 bases long. In the case of this clone: Its antigen remains unidentified. Base qualities are not at hand, and no much larger clone is one base apart.

The sequenced sample was PBMCs, obtained before nivolumab (anti-PD-1) treatment. This TCR was sampled from a person aged 35 to 85 with oral cavity squamous cell carcinoma. The rearrangement joined TRBV2 to TRBJ1-2, with the D gene call left open. The sequenced DNA: TGTGCCAGCAGTGACGACACCGGCTATGGCTACACCTTC. It is translated as CASSDDTGYGYTF.